This T cell receptor (beta chain) comes out of a study of blood T cell repertoires in COVID-19. Study information: Sites across the United States, Italy and Spain contributed samples from acute and convalescent COVID-19.

Assignment of participants to cohorts was predicated upon participant-reported clinical history. Per the germline V gene, CDR1 is SGHRS and CDR2 is YFSETQ. The V segment lost 0 bases and the J segment 5 bases; nucleotides outside the gene matches: 3. This CDR3 spans 15 amino acids. The protocol was immunoSEQ multiplex PCR, while the TCRdb copy is restricted to in-frame clones and leaves out a portion. The table lists about 330,000 clones, over 75% of them singletons. The sample was PBMCs or T cells enriched from blood (not recorded which). The V and J genes are TRBV5-1 and TRBJ1-5, with 9 bases matching TRBD1. The clonotype comes from a man aged 25-45 years who had recovered from COVID-19. CDR3 sequence: CASSLETGGDQPQHF. The CDR3 DNA is TGCGCCAGCAGCTTGGAGACAGGGGGGGATCAGCCCCAGCATTTT.